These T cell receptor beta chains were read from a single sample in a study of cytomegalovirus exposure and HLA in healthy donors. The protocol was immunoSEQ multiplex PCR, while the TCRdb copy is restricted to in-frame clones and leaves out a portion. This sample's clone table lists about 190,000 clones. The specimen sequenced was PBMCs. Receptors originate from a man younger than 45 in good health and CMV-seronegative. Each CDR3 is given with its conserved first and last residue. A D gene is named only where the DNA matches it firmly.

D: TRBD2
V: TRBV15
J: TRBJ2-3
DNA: TGTGCCACCGCGGGACTAGCGGGAGGGCGAAGCACAGATACGCAGTATTTT
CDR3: CATAGLAGGRSTDTQYF

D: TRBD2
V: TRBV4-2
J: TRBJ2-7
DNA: TGTGCCAGCAGCCAAGATACCGGGACTAGCGGGAGTGACGGCCCCTACGAGCAGTACTTC
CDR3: CASSQDTGTSGSDGPYEQYF

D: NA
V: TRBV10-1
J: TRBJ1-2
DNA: TGCGCCAGCTTTGTTAACAGGGCGCACTATGGCTACACCTTC
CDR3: CASFVNRAHYGYTF

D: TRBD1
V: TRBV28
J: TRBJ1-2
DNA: TGTGCCAGCACCCCCACAGGGGGGAACTATGGCTACACCTTC
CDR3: CASTPTGGNYGYTF

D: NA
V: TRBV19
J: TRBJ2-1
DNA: TGTGCCAGTAGTCTTATTTACAATGAGCAGTTCTTC
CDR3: CASSLIYNEQFF

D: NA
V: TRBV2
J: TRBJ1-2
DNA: TGTGCCAGCAGGGCCATGACAGAAAACTATGGCTACACCTTC
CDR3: CASRAMTENYGYTF

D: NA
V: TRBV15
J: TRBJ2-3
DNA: TGTGCCACCAGCGGATCCTCTCAGGGAAGGGAAAAGTATTTT
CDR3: CATSGSSQGREKYF

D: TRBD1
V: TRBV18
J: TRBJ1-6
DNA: TGTGCCAGCTCACAACCAGGGGGCGAACGTAATTCACCCCTCCACTTT
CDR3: CASSQPGGERNSPLHF

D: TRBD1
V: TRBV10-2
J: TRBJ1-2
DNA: TGCGCCAGCAGTGATATAGGGGACAGGGGATTAAACTATGGCTACACCTTC
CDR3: CASSDIGDRGLNYGYTF

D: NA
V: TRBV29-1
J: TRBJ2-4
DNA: TGCAGCGGTGCGACAAGGGGGGCCAAAAACATTCAGTACTTC
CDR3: CSGATRGAKNIQYF

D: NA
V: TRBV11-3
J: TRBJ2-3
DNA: TGTGCCAGCATGGCAGGGTTGAGCACAGATACGCAGTATTTT
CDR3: CASMAGLSTDTQYF

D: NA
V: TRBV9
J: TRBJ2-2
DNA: TGTGCCAGCAGCGTAGGCCTAGCGACCGGGGAGCTGTTTTTT
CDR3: CASSVGLATGELFF

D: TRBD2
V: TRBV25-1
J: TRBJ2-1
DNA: TGTGCCAGCAGTGATGGGACTAGTTCTAATGAGCAGTTCTTC
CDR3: CASSDGTSSNEQFF

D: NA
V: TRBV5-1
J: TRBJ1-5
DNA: TGCGCCAGCAGCATCGGGGTTGGCGGCAATCAGCCCCAGCATTTT
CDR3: CASSIGVGGNQPQHF

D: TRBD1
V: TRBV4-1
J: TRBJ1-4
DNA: TGCGCCAGCAGCCAACCTCAGGGGGCTAATGAAAAACTGTTTTTT
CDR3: CASSQPQGANEKLFF

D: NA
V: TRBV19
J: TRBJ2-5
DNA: TGTGCCAGTAACAGCAAGCAAGAGACCCAGTACTTC
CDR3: CASNSKQETQYF

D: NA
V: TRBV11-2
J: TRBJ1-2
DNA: TGTGCCAGCAGCTCCAACACAGCTAACTATGGCTACACCTTC
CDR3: CASSSNTANYGYTF

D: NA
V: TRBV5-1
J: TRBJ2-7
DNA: TGCGCCAGCAGCGTACGGGAAATACAGTACTTC
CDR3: CASSVREIQYF

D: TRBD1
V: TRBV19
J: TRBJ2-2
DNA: TGTGCCAGTAGTAACAGGGGGAACACCGGGGAGCTGTTTTTT
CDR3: CASSNRGNTGELFF

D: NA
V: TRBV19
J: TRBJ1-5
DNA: TGTGCCAGTAGTCGGGGGGGATCGGGTCAGCCCCAGCATTTT
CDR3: CASSRGGSGQPQHF

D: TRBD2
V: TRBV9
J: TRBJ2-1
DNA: TGTGCCAGCAGCGGGGGGGAGGGATTTGTGAATGAGCAGTTCTTC
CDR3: CASSGGEGFVNEQFF

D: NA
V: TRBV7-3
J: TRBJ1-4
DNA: TGTGCCAGCAGCTTAGGAGGGCGTAATGAAAAACTGTTTTTT
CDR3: CASSLGGRNEKLFF

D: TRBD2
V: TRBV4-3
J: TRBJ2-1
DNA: TGCGCCAGCAGCCAAGGGAGCCAGCGGGGGGCCAGGGATGAGCAGTTCTTC
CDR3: CASSQGSQRGARDEQFF

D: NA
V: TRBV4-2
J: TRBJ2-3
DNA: TGTGCCAGCAGCCTCAGCGGCACTAGCACAGATACGCAGTATTTT
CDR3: CASSLSGTSTDTQYF

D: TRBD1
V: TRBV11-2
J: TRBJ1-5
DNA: TGTGCCAGCAGCCCGGTTGGGACAGGGGGCAGTCAGCCCCAGCATTTT
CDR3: CASSPVGTGGSQPQHF

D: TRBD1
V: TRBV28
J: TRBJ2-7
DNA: TGTGCCAGCAGTCCCCCTTTTGGACAGGGAGCCTACGAGCAGTACTTC
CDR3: CASSPPFGQGAYEQYF

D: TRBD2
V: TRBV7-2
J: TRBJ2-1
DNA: TGTGCCAGCAGCTGGGGGGGACTAGCGGGGGGAAATGAGCAGTTCTTC
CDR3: CASSWGGLAGGNEQFF

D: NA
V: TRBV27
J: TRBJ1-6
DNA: TGTGCCAGCAGCGTTATTTATGGCGGGGGTAATTCACCCCTCCACTTT
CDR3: CASSVIYGGGNSPLHF

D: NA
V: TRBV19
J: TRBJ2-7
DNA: TGTGCCAGTAGTTCAGGTCGGGGGTATCCCCTCGACGAGCAGTACTTC
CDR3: CASSSGRGYPLDEQYF

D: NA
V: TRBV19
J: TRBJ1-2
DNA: TGTGCCAGTACCCCGGGTGGACAGCATAACTATGGCTACACCTTC
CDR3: CASTPGGQHNYGYTF

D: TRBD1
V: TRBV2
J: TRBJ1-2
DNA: TGTGCCACCACAGCACAGTCTGACAGGGTGGGCGGCTACACCTTC
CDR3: CATTAQSDRVGGYTF

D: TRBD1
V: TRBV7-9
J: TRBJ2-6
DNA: TGTGCCAGCACCCCCGGGACAGGGTCTCCAGGGGCCAACGTCCTGACTTTC
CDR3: CASTPGTGSPGANVLTF

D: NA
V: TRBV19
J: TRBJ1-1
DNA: TGTGCCAGTAGTACCGACAGGTCCACTGAAGCTTTCTTT
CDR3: CASSTDRSTEAFF

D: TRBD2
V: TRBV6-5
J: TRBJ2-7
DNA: TGTGCCAGCAGTTACTCGGGGAGCGGGGGAGCCTACGAGCAGTACTTC
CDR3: CASSYSGSGGAYEQYF

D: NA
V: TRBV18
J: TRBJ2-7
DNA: TGTGCCAGCTCACCGGCAGGGTCGCTGAACTACGAGCAGTACTTC
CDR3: CASSPAGSLNYEQYF

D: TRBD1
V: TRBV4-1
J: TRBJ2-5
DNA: TGCGCCAGCAGCCAAAGGGGACAGGTGGAGACCCAGTACTTC
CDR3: CASSQRGQVETQYF

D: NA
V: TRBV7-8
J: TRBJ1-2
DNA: TGTGCCAGCAGCTTAGTCCAAGGGGCGGACTATGGCTACACCTTC
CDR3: CASSLVQGADYGYTF